The clone carrying this TCR beta chain has just a few counts. The antigen is undetermined. Time point: persistent/refractory GD, antithyroid drugs over 5 years with positive TRAb. From RNA extracted from PBMCs, the TCR library was made. Peripheral blood, at around 8.8 milliliters, went into EDTA tubes. The CDR3 covers 14 residues. V trimming: 5 bases; J trimming: 6 bases; junction bases outside the gene matches: 6. Germline values: CDR1 SGHTA, CDR2 FQGTGA. The record originates from a study of regulatory T cells in long-lasting Graves disease. General study points: Persistent Graves' patients showed reduced TCR diversity versus newly diagnosed patients. Peripheral blood, not thyroid tissue, was the sole material studied.

CDR3-region Arm-PCR and iRepertoire HTBI primers produced the TCR beta libraries. TCRdb reprocessed the multiplex PCR reads with MiXCR, giving one entry per CDR3 protein. The sample records almost 350,000 distinct CDR3 sequences, around 19% being singletons. Sequenced material: peripheral blood mononuclear cells (PBMCs), taken when the disease was refractory, from a patient treated with antithyroid drugs. This clonotype was sampled from a female donor with Graves disease. The V call is TRBV7-3, the J call TRBJ2-2, with 7 bases lining up with TRBD1. The CDR3 here is CASSTNQGAGELFF. In DNA, the CDR3 is TGTGCCAGCAGCACAAATCAGGGGGCCGGGGAGCTGTTTTTT.